These 23 T cell receptor beta chains came from one sample sequenced in a study of PD-1 blockade in classical Hodgkin lymphoma. Clones were sequenced by immunoSEQ multiplex PCR, and TCRdb holds only the in-frame ones, with some missing. The sample carries tens of thousands of clones, about 91% recorded once. Following autologous stem cell transplantation, relapse occurred in every patient, and exposure to brentuximab vedotin varied. The source was peripheral blood mononuclear cells (PBMCs), collected before the second cycle of nivolumab. These receptors all come from a human donor with classical Hodgkin lymphoma.

This sequence joins TRBV19 and TRBJ2-3; D might be TRBD1 (5 bases). CDR3 size: 15 residues. Germline V lookup: CDR1 LNHDA, CDR2 SQIVND (reference sequence). Trimming removed 4 bases from V and 0 bases from J, with 11 bases in between. The CDR3 nucleotides read TGTGCCAGTAGTAAGACAGCCCCTAGCACAGATACGCAGTATTTT. Amino acids: CASSKTAPSTDTQYF. Drawing the rest from reference TRBV19 and TRBJ2-3, the complete variable domain is DGGITQSPKYLFRKEGQNVTLSCEQNLNHDAMYWYRQDPGQGLRLIYYSQIVNDFQKGDIAEGYSVSREKKESFPLTVTSAQKNPTAFYLCASSKTAPSTDTQYFGPGTRLTVL.

CDR3 DNA: TGTGCCAGCAGCTTAGGACTAGCGGGAGTTCGCTACGAGCAGTACTTC. This translates into CASSLGLAGVRYEQYF. The chain combines TRBV11-1 with TRBJ2-7; 12 nucleotides match TRBD2. The CDR3 is 16 amino acids. The germline V gene encodes CDR1 SGHAT and CDR2 FQDESV (reference sequence). The trim removed 1 base at V and 3 bases at J, leaving 4 bases unmatched.

This sequence joins TRBV28 and TRBJ1-4; D might be TRBD1 (6 bases). CDR1 MDHEN and CDR2 SYDVKM come from the germline V gene. V dropped 2 bases and J dropped 6 bases, with 13 bases sitting between them. The CDR3 spans 15 residues. The CDR3 bases are TGTGCCAGCAGTTTAACAGGGACCTATGATGAAAAACTGTTTTTT. Encoded protein: CASSLTGTYDEKLFF.

As DNA, the CDR3 is TGTGCCAGCACTAGGGGGGCAGGAAATACGCAGTATTTT. Amino acid sequence: CASTRGAGNTQYF. V usage is TRBV11-2 and J usage is TRBJ2-3; D might be TRBD1 or TRBD2, each matching 6 bases. The V gene lost 7 bases and the J gene lost 7 bases, with 15 bases spanning the gap. The CDR3 covers 13 residues. CDR1 SGHAT and CDR2 FQNNGV come from the germline V gene.

The rearrangement uses TRBV2 and TRBJ1-4, with D hard to call. Germline V lookup: CDR1 SNHLY, CDR2 FYNNEI. V was shortened by 7 bases and J by 7 bases, with 13 bases between the two germline ends. This CDR3 has 13 amino acids. In DNA, the CDR3 is TGTGCCAGCAAAGTGTCAGTCGCTGAAAAACTGTTTTTT. Translating it yields CASKVSVAEKLFF.

This rearrangement joins TRBV11-2 to TRBJ2-5, with D possibly called TRBD1 or TRBD2 (5 bases each). CDR1 is SGHAT, CDR2 FQNNGV, per germline. Trimming stripped 8 bases from V and 0 bases from J, with 16 bases between. The CDR3 totals 15 residues. The CDR3 loop reads CASSYTGGYQETQYF. CDR3 bases: TGTGCCAGCTCCTACACAGGAGGCTACCAAGAGACCCAGTACTTC.

This rearrangement joins TRBV5-1 to TRBJ1-1, with TRBD1 matching over 7 bases. Unmatched junction bases numbered 4, after V lost 5 bases and J lost 0 bases. Germline V gives CDR1 SGHRS, CDR2 YFSETQ. The CDR3 contains 14 residues. CDR3 region: CASRTGQLNTEAFF. The CDR3 region has the DNA TGCGCCAGCAGAACGGGACAGCTGAACACTGAAGCTTTCTTT.

V usage is TRBV9 and J usage is TRBJ2-3; 8 nucleotides match TRBD2. The germline V gene encodes CDR1 SGDLS and CDR2 YYNGEE. This CDR3 comprises 16 residues. V gave up 2 bases and J gave up 1 base; unmatched junction bases: 6. This CDR3 reads CASSVGTSIGTDTQYF. Written as DNA, the CDR3 is TGTGCCAGCAGCGTTGGGACTAGTATTGGCACAGATACGCAGTATTTT.

The J gene is TRBJ2-1, the V gene TRBV6-5; D gene ambiguous. V lost 7 bases and J lost 5, with 15 bases in between. This CDR3 contains 14 residues. CDR1 is MNHEY, CDR2 SVGAGI, per germline. The DNA for the CDR3 is TGTGCCAGCAAACAACCCGGGCAGAACAATGAGCAGTTCTTC. Residues: CASKQPGQNNEQFF.

The V call is TRBV29-1, the J call TRBJ1-2, with TRBD1 as a possible D gene (5 bases). Germline loops: CDR1 SQVTM, CDR2 ANQGSEA. The CDR3 runs to 14 residues. Trimming cost V 5 bases and J 6 bases, with 19 bases left between them. CDR3 DNA: TGCAGCGTTAGGACCACCGGGACTGGTCATGGCTACACCTTC. Amino acids: CSVRTTGTGHGYTF.

J is TRBJ1-1 and V is TRBV2; D is uncertain. The V gene's germline CDR1 is SNHLY and CDR2 FYNNEI. This CDR3 has 11 residues. Trimming took 8 bases from V and 1 from J, leaving 5 bases between them. The CDR3 loop reads CASEGNTEAFF. The CDR3 DNA follows: TGTGCCAGCGAGGGGAACACTGAAGCTTTCTTT.

The CDR3 is CSVDAAGTPYTDEQFF. The CDR3 nucleotides read TGCAGCGTCGATGCAGCGGGGACCCCCTACACCGATGAGCAGTTCTTC. The rearrangement uses TRBV29-1 and TRBJ2-1, with TRBD2 identical over 7 bases. Germline lookup yields CDR1 SQVTM and CDR2 ANQGSEA. Germline trimming cut 6 bases from V and 8 bases from J; bases unmatched to any gene: 19. The CDR3 spans 16 residues.

V and J are TRBV5-4 and TRBJ1-4; TRBD1 is a possible D gene (5 bases). Germline V gives CDR1 SGHNT, CDR2 YYREEE (reference sequence). The V end lost 4 bases, the J end lost 8 bases, and 18 bases lay between the germline ends. The CDR3 runs 15 residues. The DNA for the CDR3 is TGTGCCAGCAGCCCCGACCCTTCGGACAAAGAAAAACTGTTTTTT. It codes for CASSPDPSDKEKLFF.

This chain joins TRBV14 and TRBJ1-4; D is uncertain. Germline V gene sequence: CDR1 SGHDN, CDR2 FVKESK. This CDR3 region has 17 residues. V was cut by 0 bases and J by 4 bases, with 15 bases left in between. CDR3 sequence: CASSQESASDLNEKLFF. In nucleotides, the CDR3 is TGTGCCAGCAGCCAAGAATCGGCCAGCGACCTTAATGAAAAACTGTTTTTT.

CDR3 nucleotides: TGCGCCAGCACCCTACTAGCGGGGCAAGAGACCCAGTACTTC. Translating it yields CASTLLAGQETQYF. The chain carries TRBV5-1 and TRBJ2-5; 10 bases fit TRBD2. J was trimmed by 2 bases and V by 6 bases; bases with no gene match: 4. This CDR3 has 14 residues. From germline, CDR1 is SGHRS and CDR2 YFSETQ.

This clone was seen a single time. The chain links TRBV6-1 to TRBJ2-1; no definite D call. Trimming stripped 4 bases from V and 9 bases from J, with 7 bases between. This CDR3 is 11 amino acids long. Germline assignment: CDR1 MNHNS and CDR2 SASEGT. The CDR3 spells CASSAFGEQFF. The CDR3 DNA follows: TGTGCCAGCAGTGCCTTCGGTGAGCAGTTCTTC.

The chain combines TRBV7-6 with TRBJ1-3, with 7 bases aligning to TRBD1. Looked up from germline, CDR1 is SGHVS and CDR2 is FNYEAQ. The CDR3 is 20 amino acids. Losses at the gene ends were 2 bases for V and 2 bases for J; bases not matched to a gene: 18. CDR3 residues: CASSLTGWDEQGFPGNTIYF. DNA of the CDR3: TGTGCCAGCAGCTTAACCGGATGGGATGAACAGGGGTTTCCTGGAAACACCATATATTTT.

This chain uses TRBV18 with TRBJ2-7, with D unclear. The CDR3 sequence is 13 residues long. CDR1 is KGHSH, CDR2 LQKENI, per germline. Between the trimmed V and J ends, which lost 2 bases and 5 bases, there was a span of 10 bases. CDR3 nucleotide sequence: TGTGCCAGCTCACCAATTACCTTGAACGAGCAGTACTTC. Its translation: CASSPITLNEQYF. Looking up the rest from reference TRBV18 and TRBJ2-7 gives the full variable domain: NAGVMQNPRHLVRRRGQEARLRCSPMKGHSHVYWYRQLPEEGLKFMVYLQKENIIDESGMPKERFSAEFPKEGPSILRIQQVVRGDSAAYFCASSPITLNEQYFGPGTRLTVT.

The rearrangement uses TRBV13 and TRBJ2-7; D is perhaps TRBD2 (6 bases). CDR1 is PRHDT, CDR2 FYEKMQ, per germline (reference sequence). The CDR3 sequence is 17 residues long. Trimming left V 2 bases short and J 0 bases short, with 17 bases between. The CDR3 DNA sequence: TGTGCCAGCAGCTTAATCGGGAGTAGCGGAAGCTCCTACGAGCAGTACTTC. Its translation: CASSLIGSSGSSYEQYF.

This chain uses TRBV27 with TRBJ2-1, with unresolved D. The CDR3 is 13 amino acids. Germline values: CDR1 MNHEY, CDR2 SMNVEV (reference sequence). V was clipped by 3 bases and J by 4 bases, with 7 bases between them. The CDR3 here is CASSLAKYNEQFF. The CDR3 DNA reads TGTGCCAGCAGTTTGGCTAAATACAATGAGCAGTTCTTC.

The rearrangement uses TRBV4-1 and TRBJ2-3; TRBD2 matches at 9 bases. CDR3 length equals 16 residues. V shed 1 base and J 3 bases; nucleotides not matched to a gene: 5. Looked up from germline, CDR1 is MGHRA and CDR2 is YSYEKL. The CDR3 sequence: CASSQVGLAGTDTQYF. CDR3 nucleotides: TGCGCCAGCAGCCAAGTTGGTCTAGCGGGGACAGATACGCAGTATTTT.

The chain couples TRBV7-9 to TRBJ2-1, with no clear D. The V gene lost 2 bases and the J gene lost 3 bases, with 5 bases spanning the gap. CDR1 and CDR2 from the germline V gene are SEHNR and FQNEAQ (reference sequence). The CDR3 runs to 13 residues. CDR3 nucleotides: TGTGCCAGCAGCTTAAGCTTCTACAATGAGCAGTTCTTC. Translating it yields CASSLSFYNEQFF.

This clone has only one observation. The J gene is TRBJ1-4, the V gene TRBV25-1, with unresolved D. Germline CDR1 MGHDK, CDR2 SYGVNS. The V gene lost 5 bases and the J gene lost 0 bases, with 10 bases spanning the gap. The CDR3 sequence is 15 residues long. The CDR3 is CASSYPSATNEKLFF. The CDR3 DNA sequence: TGTGCCAGCAGTTATCCCAGTGCAACTAATGAAAAACTGTTTTTT. The full variable domain, rest sourced from reference TRBV25-1 and TRBJ1-4, is EADIYQTPRYLVIGTGKKITLECSQTMGHDKMYWYQQDPGMELHLIHYSYGVNSTEKGDLSSESTVSRIRTEHFPLTLESARPSHTSQYLCASSYPSATNEKLFFGSGTQLSVL.